This T cell receptor beta chain was retrieved from a study of T cell responses to AZD1222 COVID-19 vaccine. General observations from the study: Spike-specific TCR breadth and depth were elevated following two AZD1222 doses. Only six individuals given AZD1222 were seropositive at baseline. Along spike, vaccine-associated CD4 TCRs were found throughout, with dominance at 160-218 and 743-854. Regions left unmutated in variants are reportedly the target of nearly half of spike-specific TCRs.

With 8 bases removed from V and 5 bases from J, the gap between germline ends came to 15 bases. The CDR3 is 14 residues long. Germline V gives CDR1 MGHDK, CDR2 SYGVNS. TCRdb keeps only in-frame clones here, not all; method: immunoSEQ multiplex PCR. The sample shows about 87,000 clones, around nine tenths of them seen only once. Turning to this clone: Its specificity is not known.

The source of this sequence is an adult in good health. This specimen was peripheral blood, taken on day 0 of AZD1222 vaccination. This rearrangement joins TRBV25-1 to TRBJ1-4; weak D call: TRBD1 (5 bases). The CDR3 protein is CASGRDGLNEKLFF. The CDR3 DNA sequence: TGTGCCAGCGGGAGGGACGGACTGAATGAAAAACTGTTTTTT. Combining the CDR3 with reference TRBV25-1 and TRBJ1-4 gives the whole variable domain EADIYQTPRYLVIGTGKKITLECSQTMGHDKMYWYQQDPGMELHLIHYSYGVNSTEKGDLSSESTVSRIRTEHFPLTLESARPSHTSQYLCASGRDGLNEKLFFGSGTQLSVL.